This T cell receptor (beta chain) comes out of a study of cytomegalovirus exposure and HLA in healthy donors. Generated by immunoSEQ multiplex PCR, the TCRdb table keeps only in-frame clones and is missing some. The table has roughly 300,000 clones, just over 85% seen once. Note on this clone: Its antigen is undetermined.

The CDR3 covers 11 residues. V shed 3 bases and J shed 6 bases, with 8 bases lying between them. Germline CDR1 is DFQATT and CDR2 is SNEGSKA (reference sequence). Study-wide points: Researchers catalogued some 160 TCR beta chains as cytomegalovirus-associated.

This sequence originates from a woman younger than 35 in good health and CMV-seronegative. Sequencing was performed on PBMCs. The V call is TRBV20-1, the J call TRBJ1-2; D uncertain. CDR3 residues: CSARELNGYTF. As DNA, the CDR3 is TGCAGTGCTAGGGAGTTGAATGGCTACACCTTC.